The 3 T cell receptor beta chains in this list originate from one sample, sequenced in a study of T-cell memory formation after mild COVID-19. TCRdb recomputed calls from the 5' RACE reads with MiXCR, one row per CDR3 protein. The data contain a few hundred thousand distinct CDR3 sequences, less than 25% of them singletons. The material sequenced was PBMCs or a T cell subset sorted from them (not recorded which). The receptors were gathered from an adult woman who had mild COVID-19 (a few samples of this study predate the infection). Cell type and time point are not known.

V is TRBV5-1 and J is TRBJ2-1, with TRBD2 matching over 7 bases. CDR1 and CDR2 from the germline V gene are SGHRS and YFSETQ. The CDR3 sequence is 16 residues long. J lost 0 bases, V lost 7 bases, and 10 bases had no gene match. The CDR3 sequence is CASQAGLLSSYNEQFF. CDR3 coding DNA: TGCGCCAGCCAAGCGGGGCTTCTGAGCTCCTACAATGAGCAGTTCTTC.

The rearrangement joins TRBV24-1 to TRBJ2-5; D is unclear. Germline V gives CDR1 KGHDR, CDR2 SFDVKD. Deletions cut 0 bases from V and 0 bases from J, with 10 bases between. The CDR3 sequence is 16 residues long. The CDR3 region is CATSDLGLGYQETQYF. The CDR3 nucleotides are TGTGCCACCAGTGATTTGGGATTAGGTTACCAAGAGACCCAGTACTTC.

This clonotype was seen a few times. The CDR3 loop is CSVGKEDTQYF. The CDR3, as DNA: TGCAGCGTTGGCAAGGAAGATACGCAGTATTTT. The genes are TRBV29-1 and TRBJ2-3, with D unresolved. The germline V gene encodes CDR1 SQVTM and CDR2 ANQGSEA. CDR3 size: 11 residues. With 4 bases removed from V and 5 bases from J, the gap between germline ends came to 7 bases.